The present entry profiles one T cell receptor beta chain with its context. Its antigen remains unidentified. The protocol was immunoSEQ multiplex PCR, while the TCRdb copy is restricted to in-frame clones and leaves out a portion. Altogether under 100,000 clones are present, around 83% being singletons, with the ten largest covering approximately 7.7%. The data were obtained in a study of radiation and T cells in renal cell carcinoma. Trimming stripped 5 bases from V and 0 bases from J, with 21 bases between. Looked up from germline, CDR1 is MNHEY and CDR2 is SMNVEV (reference sequence). This CDR3 is built from 18 residues. Time point denoted: blood 4 weeks post-SBRT, at nephrectomy. Treatment reported: 15 Gy SBRT to primary tumor, nephrectomy 4 weeks later. Nephrectomy followed 15 Gy stereotactic body radiation by 4 weeks. Clear cell pathology was present in this patient's renal cell carcinoma. Study results and limitations: Baseline intratumoral clonotype presence is unknown without pretreatment biopsies. In blood, top tumor clones expanded by 2 weeks, shrinking by 4.

Sequenced here: blood, sampled from a patient whose treatment included radiotherapy and nephrectomy. The clonotype was recovered from a man aged 55 to 70 with renal cell carcinoma. The rearrangement uses TRBV27 and TRBJ2-3; D tentatively reads TRBD1 or TRBD2 (5 bases each). As DNA, the CDR3 is TGTGCCAGCAGTCCGCGGACCGGGACGATTGCTAGCACAGATACGCAGTATTTT. Translated: CASSPRTGTIASTDTQYF.